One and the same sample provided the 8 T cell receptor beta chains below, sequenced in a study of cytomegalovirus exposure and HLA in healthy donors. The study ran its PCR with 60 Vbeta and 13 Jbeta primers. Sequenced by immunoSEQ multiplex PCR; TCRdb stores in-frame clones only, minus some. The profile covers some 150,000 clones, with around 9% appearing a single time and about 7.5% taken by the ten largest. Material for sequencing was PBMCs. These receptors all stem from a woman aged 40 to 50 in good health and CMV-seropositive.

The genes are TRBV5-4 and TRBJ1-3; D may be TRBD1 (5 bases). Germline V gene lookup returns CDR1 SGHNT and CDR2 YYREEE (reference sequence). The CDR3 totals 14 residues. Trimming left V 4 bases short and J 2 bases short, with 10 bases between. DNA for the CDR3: TGTGCCAGCAGCCCGCGGGGGGCTGGAAACACCATATATTTT. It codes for CASSPRGAGNTIYF.

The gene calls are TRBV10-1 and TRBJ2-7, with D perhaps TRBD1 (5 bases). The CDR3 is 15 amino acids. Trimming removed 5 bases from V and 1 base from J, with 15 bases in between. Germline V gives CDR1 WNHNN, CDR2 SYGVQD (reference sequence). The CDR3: CASSKPRAPSYEQYF. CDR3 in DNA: TGCGCCAGCAGTAAACCCAGGGCCCCATCCTACGAGCAGTACTTC.

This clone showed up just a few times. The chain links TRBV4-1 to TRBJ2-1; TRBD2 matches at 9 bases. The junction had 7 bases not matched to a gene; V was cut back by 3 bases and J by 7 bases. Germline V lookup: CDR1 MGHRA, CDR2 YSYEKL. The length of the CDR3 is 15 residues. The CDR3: CASSHSGGSRNEQFF. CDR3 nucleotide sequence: TGCGCCAGCAGCCACAGCGGGGGGTCGAGGAATGAGCAGTTCTTC.

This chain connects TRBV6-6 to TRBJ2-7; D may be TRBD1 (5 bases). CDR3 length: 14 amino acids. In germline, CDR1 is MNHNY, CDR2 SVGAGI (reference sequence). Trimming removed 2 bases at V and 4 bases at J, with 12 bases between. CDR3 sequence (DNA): TGTGCCAGCAGTTACGATCAGGGTCGGTACGAGCAGTACTTC. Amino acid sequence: CASSYDQGRYEQYF.

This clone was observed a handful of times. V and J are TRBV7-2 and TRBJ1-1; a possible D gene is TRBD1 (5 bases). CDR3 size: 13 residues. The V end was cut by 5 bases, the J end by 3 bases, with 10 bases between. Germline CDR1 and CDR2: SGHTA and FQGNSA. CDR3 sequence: CASSPGGYTEAFF. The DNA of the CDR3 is TGTGCCAGCAGCCCCGGGGGATACACTGAAGCTTTCTTT.

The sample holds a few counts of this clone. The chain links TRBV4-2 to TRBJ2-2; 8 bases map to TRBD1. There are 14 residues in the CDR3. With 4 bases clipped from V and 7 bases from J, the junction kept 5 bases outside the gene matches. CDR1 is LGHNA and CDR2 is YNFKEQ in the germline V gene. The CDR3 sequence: CASSPQGANGELFF. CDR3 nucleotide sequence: TGTGCCAGCAGCCCTCAGGGGGCTAACGGGGAGCTGTTTTTT.

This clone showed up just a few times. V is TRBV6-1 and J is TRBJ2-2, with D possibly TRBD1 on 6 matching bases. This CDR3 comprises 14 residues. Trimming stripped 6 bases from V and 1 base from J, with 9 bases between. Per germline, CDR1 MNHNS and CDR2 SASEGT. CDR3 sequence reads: CASRETGNTGELFF. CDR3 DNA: TGTGCCAGCAGGGAGACAGGGAACACCGGGGAGCTGTTTTTT.

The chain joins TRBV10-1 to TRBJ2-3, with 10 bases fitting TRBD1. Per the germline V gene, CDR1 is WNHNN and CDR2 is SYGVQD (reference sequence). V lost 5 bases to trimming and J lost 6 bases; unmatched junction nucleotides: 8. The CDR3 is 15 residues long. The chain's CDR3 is CASSWSGTGEDTQYF. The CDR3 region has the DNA TGCGCCAGCAGTTGGAGCGGGACAGGGGAGGATACGCAGTATTTT.